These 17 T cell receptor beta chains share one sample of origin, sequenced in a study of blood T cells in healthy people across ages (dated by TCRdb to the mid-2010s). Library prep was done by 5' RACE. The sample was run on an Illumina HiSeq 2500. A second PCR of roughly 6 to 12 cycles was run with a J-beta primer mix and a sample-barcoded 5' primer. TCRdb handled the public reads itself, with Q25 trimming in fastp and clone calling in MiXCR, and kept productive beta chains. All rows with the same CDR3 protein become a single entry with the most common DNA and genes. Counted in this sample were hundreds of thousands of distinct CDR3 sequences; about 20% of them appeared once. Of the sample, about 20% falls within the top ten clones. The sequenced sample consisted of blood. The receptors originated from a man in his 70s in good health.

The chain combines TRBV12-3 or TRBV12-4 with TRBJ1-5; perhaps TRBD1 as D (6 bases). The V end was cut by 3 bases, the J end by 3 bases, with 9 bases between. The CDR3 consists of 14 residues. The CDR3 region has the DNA TGTGCCAGCAGTTTCCGGGGGCTCAATCAGCCCCAGCATTTT. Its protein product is CASSFRGLNQPQHF.

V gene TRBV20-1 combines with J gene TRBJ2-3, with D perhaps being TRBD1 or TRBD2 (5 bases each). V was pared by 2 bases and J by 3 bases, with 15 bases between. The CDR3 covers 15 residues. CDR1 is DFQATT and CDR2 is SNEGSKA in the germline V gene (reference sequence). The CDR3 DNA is TGCAGTGCTAGACCCTTGGGGGTTACGACAGATACGCAGTATTTT. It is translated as CSARPLGVTTDTQYF.

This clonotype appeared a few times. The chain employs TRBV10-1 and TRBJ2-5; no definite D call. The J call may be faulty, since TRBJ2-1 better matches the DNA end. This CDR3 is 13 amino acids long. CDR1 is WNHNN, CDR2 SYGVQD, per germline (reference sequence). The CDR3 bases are TGCGCCAGCAGTGAGGACCCTTGGAATGAGCAGTTCTTC. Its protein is CASSEDPWNEQFF.

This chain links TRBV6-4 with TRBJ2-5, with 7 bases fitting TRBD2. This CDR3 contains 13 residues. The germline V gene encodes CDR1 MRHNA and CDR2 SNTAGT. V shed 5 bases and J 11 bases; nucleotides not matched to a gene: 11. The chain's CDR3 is CASSSTSDTEQYF. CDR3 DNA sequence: TGTGCCAGCAGTTCTACTAGCGACACGGAGCAGTACTTC.

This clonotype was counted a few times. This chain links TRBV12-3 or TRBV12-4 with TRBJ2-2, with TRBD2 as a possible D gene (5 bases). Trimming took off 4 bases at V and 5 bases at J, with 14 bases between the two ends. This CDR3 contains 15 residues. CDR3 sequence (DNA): TGTGCCAGCAGTTCAGGAGGCGTGGGGACCGGGGAGCTGTTTTTT. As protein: CASSSGGVGTGELFF.

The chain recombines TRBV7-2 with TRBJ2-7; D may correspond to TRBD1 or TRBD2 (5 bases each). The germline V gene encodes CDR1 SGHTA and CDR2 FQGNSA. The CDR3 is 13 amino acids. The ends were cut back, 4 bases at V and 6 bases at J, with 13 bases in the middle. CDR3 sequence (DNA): TGTGCCAGCAGCTCGGGACCCTCGACCGAGCAGTACTTC. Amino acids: CASSSGPSTEQYF. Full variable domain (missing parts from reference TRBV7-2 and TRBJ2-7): GAGVSQSPSNKVTEKGKDVELRCDPISGHTALYWYRQSLGQGLEFLIYFQGNSAPDKSGLPSDRFSAERTGGSVSTLTIQRTQQEDSAVYLCASSSGPSTEQYFGPGTRLTVT.

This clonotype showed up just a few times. CDR3 loop: CSARDGKLAGSTGELFF. CDR3 in DNA: TGCAGTGCTAGAGATGGAAAACTAGCGGGGTCCACCGGGGAGCTGTTTTTT. The V gene is TRBV20-1, the J gene TRBJ2-2; 10 bases map to TRBD2. In germline, CDR1 is DFQATT, CDR2 SNEGSKA (reference sequence). The J segment lost 4 bases and the V segment lost 0 bases, leaving 8 bases of the junction unmatched. The CDR3 spans 17 residues.

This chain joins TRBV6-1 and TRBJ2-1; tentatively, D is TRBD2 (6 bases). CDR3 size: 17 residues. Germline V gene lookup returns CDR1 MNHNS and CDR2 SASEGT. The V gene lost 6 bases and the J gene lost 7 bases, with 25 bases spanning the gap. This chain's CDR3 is CASRGGRGTKEYNEQFF. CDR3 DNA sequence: TGTGCCAGCAGGGGGGGTAGAGGGACCAAAGAGTATAATGAGCAGTTCTTC.

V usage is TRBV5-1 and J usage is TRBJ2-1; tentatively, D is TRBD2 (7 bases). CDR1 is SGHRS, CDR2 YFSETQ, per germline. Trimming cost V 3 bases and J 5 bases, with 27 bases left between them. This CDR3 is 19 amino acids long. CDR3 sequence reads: CASSSGRGGGIQLDNEQFF. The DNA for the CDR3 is TGCGCCAGCAGCTCCGGAAGAGGGGGGGGAATACAGCTGGACAATGAGCAGTTCTTC.

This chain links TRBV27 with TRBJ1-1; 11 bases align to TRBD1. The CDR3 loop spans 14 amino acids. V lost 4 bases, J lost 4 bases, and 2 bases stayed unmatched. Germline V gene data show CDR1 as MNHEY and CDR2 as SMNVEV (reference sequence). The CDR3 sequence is CASSWDRGGTEAFF. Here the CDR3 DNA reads TGTGCCAGCAGTTGGGACAGGGGGGGCACTGAAGCTTTCTTT.

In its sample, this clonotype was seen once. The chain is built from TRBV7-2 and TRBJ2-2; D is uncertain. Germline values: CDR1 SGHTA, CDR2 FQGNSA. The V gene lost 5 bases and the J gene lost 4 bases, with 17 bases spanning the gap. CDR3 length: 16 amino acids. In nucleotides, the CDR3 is TGTGCCAGCAGCGAGATGGTGGTAAAGATCACCGGGGAGCTGTTTTTT. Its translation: CASSEMVVKITGELFF. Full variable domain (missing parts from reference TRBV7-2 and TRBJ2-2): GAGVSQSPSNKVTEKGKDVELRCDPISGHTALYWYRQSLGQGLEFLIYFQGNSAPDKSGLPSDRFSAERTGGSVSTLTIQRTQQEDSAVYLCASSEMVVKITGELFFGEGSRLTVL.

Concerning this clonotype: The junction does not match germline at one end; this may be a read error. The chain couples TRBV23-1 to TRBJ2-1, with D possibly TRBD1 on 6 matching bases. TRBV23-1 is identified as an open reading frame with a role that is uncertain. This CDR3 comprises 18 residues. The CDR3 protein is CAGSQPRPTGHPYNEQFF. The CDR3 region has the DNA TGCGCCGGCAGTCAACCTCGACCGACGGGACATCCTTACAATGAGCAGTTCTTC.

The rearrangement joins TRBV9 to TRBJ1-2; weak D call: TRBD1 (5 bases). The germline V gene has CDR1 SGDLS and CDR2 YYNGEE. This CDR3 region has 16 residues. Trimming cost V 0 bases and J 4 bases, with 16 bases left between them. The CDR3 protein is CASSVGPFTGLYGYTF. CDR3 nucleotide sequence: TGTGCCAGCAGCGTAGGCCCCTTTACAGGACTCTATGGCTACACCTTC.

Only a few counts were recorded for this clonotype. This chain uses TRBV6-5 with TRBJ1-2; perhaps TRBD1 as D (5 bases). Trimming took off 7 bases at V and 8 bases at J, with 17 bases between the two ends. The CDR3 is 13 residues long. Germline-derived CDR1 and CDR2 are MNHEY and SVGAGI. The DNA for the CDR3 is TGTGCCAGCAAAACTCGGGCAGGGAGAGGCTACACCTTC. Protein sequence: CASKTRAGRGYTF.

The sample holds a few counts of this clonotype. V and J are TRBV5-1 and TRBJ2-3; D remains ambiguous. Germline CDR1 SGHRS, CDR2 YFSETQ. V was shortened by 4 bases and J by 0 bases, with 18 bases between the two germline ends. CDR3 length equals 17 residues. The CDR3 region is CASSQRGLTISTDTQYF. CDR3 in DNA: TGCGCCAGCAGCCAACGCGGCCTTACGATTAGCACAGATACGCAGTATTTT.

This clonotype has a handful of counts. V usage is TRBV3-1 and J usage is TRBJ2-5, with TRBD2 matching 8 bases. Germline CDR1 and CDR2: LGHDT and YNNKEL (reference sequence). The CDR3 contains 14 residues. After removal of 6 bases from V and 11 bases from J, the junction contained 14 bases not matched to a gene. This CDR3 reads CASSPQLGLAEQYF. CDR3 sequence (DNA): TGTGCCAGCAGTCCTCAACTAGGACTAGCAGAGCAGTACTTC.

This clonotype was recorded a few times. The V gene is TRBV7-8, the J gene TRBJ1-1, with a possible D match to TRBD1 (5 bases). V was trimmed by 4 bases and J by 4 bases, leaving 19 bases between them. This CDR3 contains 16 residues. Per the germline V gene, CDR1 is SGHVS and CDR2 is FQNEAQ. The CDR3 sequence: CASSSNRQRASTEAFF. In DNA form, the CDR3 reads TGTGCCAGCAGCTCAAACCGACAGCGAGCAAGCACTGAAGCTTTCTTT.